This is a list of T cell receptor beta chains from one sample in a study of naive and memory T cell subsets. TCRdb processed the UMI-ligation and nested PCR reads anew with MiXCR; each CDR3 protein has one entry. Among under 25,000 distinct CDR3 sequences listed, around 8.8% were seen once. The sample taken for sequencing was central memory CD8+ T cells from blood. The receptors derive from a human donor in good health. Both conserved end residues are part of each CDR3. D genes are given only for firm matches. Not every row has a clone size; where given, it reads once, few, many or a size class.

few,TRBV28,.,TRBJ2-7,TGTGCCAGCAGTTACGTGGGGTGGGTGTACTTC,CASSYVGWVYF
.,TRBV20-1,.,TRBJ2-7,TGCAGTGCCACAGAGCGGCTCCGGTCCTACGAGCAGTACTTC,CSATERLRSYEQYF
many,TRBV27,.,TRBJ2-1,TGTGCCAGCAGTTTTGTATTTACGGGTGAGCAGTTCTTC,CASSFVFTGEQFF
.,TRBV12-3/TRBV12-4,.,TRBJ1-1,TGTGCCAGCAGTTTATTGAGGGGCACTGAAGCTTTCTTT,CASSLLRGTEAFF
few,TRBV7-8,.,TRBJ1-5,TGTGCCAGCAGCTTAGCTGGAGGGGGACAGCCCCAGCATTTT,CASSLAGGGQPQHF
many,TRBV14,.,TRBJ2-7,TGTGCCAGCAGCCAAGGGTGGACCGGGACCTACGAGCAGTACTTC,CASSQGWTGTYEQYF
few,TRBV12-3/TRBV12-4,.,TRBJ1-5,TGTGCCAGCAGTTTAGACCTGACACTAAATCAGCCCCAGCATTTT,CASSLDLTLNQPQHF
.,TRBV6-5,.,TRBJ2-6,TGTGCCAGCAGTTACTCTGTAGACTCTGGGGCCAACGTCCTGACTTTC,CASSYSVDSGANVLTF
.,TRBV5-1,.,TRBJ2-4,TGCGCCAGCAGCCCCTCCGGGACGGACGTTCAGTACTTC,CASSPSGTDVQYF
many,TRBV20-1,.,TRBJ2-7,TGCAGTGCTAGCTATCCAGGGTCTGGATCCTACGAGCAGTACTTC,CSASYPGSGSYEQYF
many,TRBV12-3/TRBV12-4,TRBD2,TRBJ2-1,TGTGCCAGCAGTTTCGGGGGGGGCAATGAGCAGTTCTTC,CASSFGGGNEQFF
many,TRBV11-2,.,TRBJ1-2,TGTGCCAGCAGTTACGGGGGGATCTACACCTTC,CASSYGGIYTF
.,TRBV19,.,TRBJ2-1,TGTGCCAGTAGTATCGCAGGCTCCTACAATGAGCAGTTCTTC,CASSIAGSYNEQFF
few,TRBV2,.,TRBJ2-2,TGTGCCACCGACAGAACCCCAGTCCCGAACACCGGGGAGCTGTTTTTT,CATDRTPVPNTGELFF
many,TRBV9,TRBD2,TRBJ2-3,TGTGCCAGCAGCGCCTACGGACTAGCGGGAAGCACAGATACGCAGTATTTT,CASSAYGLAGSTDTQYF
many,TRBV27,TRBD2,TRBJ2-7,TGTGCCAGCAGGACGGGACTAGTCTCCGAGCAGTACTTC,CASRTGLVSEQYF
medium-sized,TRBV20-1,.,TRBJ2-1,TGCAGTGCTAGCGGGAGTCGGGACTACAATGAGCAGTTCTTC,CSASGSRDYNEQFF
many,TRBV10-1,.,TRBJ2-2,TGCGCCAGCAGTGTAAGCCCCGAGCGCGCCGGGGAGCTGTTTTTT,CASSVSPERAGELFF
.,TRBV11-2,.,TRBJ1-4,TGTGCCAGCAGCTCCCACGAGGGTCCCGGGGGCGAGGAAAAACTGTTTTTT,CASSSHEGPGGEEKLFF
many,TRBV6-5,.,TRBJ2-1,TGTGCCAGCAGTAGGTCCGAGGTCTCCTACAATGAGCAGTTCTTC,CASSRSEVSYNEQFF
.,TRBV2,.,TRBJ2-1,TGTGCCAGGGGGACCCTAGCATCCTGGGACGGGCAGTTCTTC,CARGTLASWDGQFF
few,TRBV5-1,.,TRBJ2-2,TGCGCCAGCAGCTTGGCCCAGGGGGAGGGCCGCATGTTTGAGCTGTTTTTT,CASSLAQGEGRMFELFF
medium-sized,TRBV28,TRBD2,TRBJ2-1,TGTGCCAGCAGTTTCCTTACTAGCGGGAGGTCCAATGAGCAGTTCTTC,CASSFLTSGRSNEQFF
.,TRBV12-3/TRBV12-4,TRBD2,TRBJ2-7,TGTGCCAGCAGTTTCGCGACTAGCGGGAGTAGGTCCTACGAGCAGTACTTC,CASSFATSGSRSYEQYF
many,TRBV3-1,.,TRBJ2-7,TGTGCCAGCAGCCACGGTCCGGTGGTCGAGCAGTACTTC,CASSHGPVVEQYF
few,TRBV4-3,.,TRBJ2-1,TGCGCCAGCAGCCAAATATTAGTGGGCAATGAGCAGTTCTTC,CASSQILVGNEQFF
many,TRBV7-8,TRBD1,TRBJ1-6,TGTGCCAGCAGCTCGAGCGGACAGGAGACTAAATTTGGTGATTCACCCCTCCACTTT,CASSSSGQETKFGDSPLHF
many,TRBV28,TRBD1,TRBJ1-6,TGTGCCAGCAGTTTACCCCTGACAGGGAATTCACCCCTCCACTTT,CASSLPLTGNSPLHF
many,TRBV29-1,.,TRBJ2-7,TGCAGCGTTGAAGACGGACGGACCTACGAGCAGTACTTC,CSVEDGRTYEQYF
.,TRBV2,.,TRBJ1-2,TGTGCCAGCAGTATTCCACAGGGCTATGGCTACACCTTC,CASSIPQGYGYTF
many,TRBV7-8,.,TRBJ2-3,TGTGCCAGCAGGAATGTAGCGCCAAGCACAGATACGCAGTATTTT,CASRNVAPSTDTQYF
few,TRBV28,.,TRBJ2-3,TGTGCCAGCAGTTTAGTGGGGGCTCCCACAGATACGCAGTATTTT,CASSLVGAPTDTQYF
.,TRBV29-1,TRBD2,TRBJ2-7,TGCAGCGTTGAAGGCGGGAGGGGAGATTACGAGCAGTACTTC,CSVEGGRGDYEQYF
medium-sized,TRBV10-2,.,TRBJ2-1,TGCGCCAGCAGTGAGCCGGGGAATGAGCAGTTCTTC,CASSEPGNEQFF
.,TRBV27,.,TRBJ2-3,TGTGCCAGCAGTTTTTGGGCAGACCCACTCCCTACGCAGTATTTT,CASSFWADPLPTQYF
.,TRBV29-1,.,TRBJ1-2,TGCAGCGTTGAACCCGGCAATAACTGTGGCTACACCTTC,CSVEPGNNCGYTF
few,TRBV19,TRBD2,TRBJ2-1,TGTGCCAGTAGTATCGCTAGCGGGTACAATGAGCAGTTCTTC,CASSIASGYNEQFF
.,TRBV6-1,TRBD2,TRBJ2-3,TGTGCCAGCAGTGAGGGACTAGAGGCAGATACGCAGTATTTT,CASSEGLEADTQYF
few,TRBV14,.,TRBJ2-7,TGTGCCAGCAGCGCAAGCAGGAGGTCCTACGAGCAGTACTTC,CASSASRRSYEQYF
.,TRBV29-1,TRBD2,TRBJ2-7,TGCAGCGCCGAGCTAGCGGGAGGATTATACGAGCAGTACTTC,CSAELAGGLYEQYF
.,TRBV6-1,.,TRBJ1-5,TGTGCCAGCAGTGAATATTCCGAAAATAGCAATCAGCCCCAGCATTTT,CASSEYSENSNQPQHF
many,TRBV13,.,TRBJ2-7,TGTGCCAGCAGCTTAGGCCCGGGTTCCTACGAGCAGTACTTC,CASSLGPGSYEQYF
few,TRBV6-1,.,TRBJ2-3,TGTGCCAGCAGTGAAGAGGGGGGGCTTGCTGGCACAGATACGCAGTATTTT,CASSEEGGLAGTDTQYF
few,TRBV6-5,TRBD1,TRBJ2-7,TGTGCCAGCAGTTACCTACACGGGGGACAGGGGGACTACGAGCAGTACTTC,CASSYLHGGQGDYEQYF
large,TRBV6-4,TRBD2,TRBJ2-3,TGTGCCAGCAGTGAAGGGCTAGCGGGAGATAGAGATACGCAGTATTTT,CASSEGLAGDRDTQYF
few,TRBV10-3,TRBD2,TRBJ2-7,TGTGCCATCAGTGGCGGGACTAGCGGTCTCTACGAGCAGTACTTC,CAISGGTSGLYEQYF
.,TRBV5-5,.,TRBJ2-5,TGTGCCAGCAGCCGGATCCCGGGACGTCTCCAAGAGACCCAGTACTTC,CASSRIPGRLQETQYF
.,TRBV6-2/TRBV6-3,.,TRBJ2-2,TGTGCCAGCATTCTCCAGGGTACGAACACCGGGGAGCTGTTTTTT,CASILQGTNTGELFF
.,TRBV6-6,.,TRBJ2-5,TGTGCCAGCAGCACAGGCCCCCAGTTCCTGGAGACCCAGTACTTC,CASSTGPQFLETQYF
.,TRBV12-3/TRBV12-4,TRBD2,TRBJ2-1,TGTGCCAGCAGCCTGGGACTAGCGGGAGGGTTTCACGTTGAGCAGTTCTTC,CASSLGLAGGFHVEQFF
.,TRBV7-9,.,TRBJ1-5,TGTGCCAGCAGCTTAGGTCCGCAGCCCCAGCATTTT,CASSLGPQPQHF
many,TRBV20-1,.,TRBJ2-5,TGCAGTGCTACCCCCCCTGCCCGAGGCCAAGAGACCCAGTACTTC,CSATPPARGQETQYF
.,TRBV3-1,.,TRBJ1-1,TGTGCCAGCAGCCAGGAGACAGATATCTCTGAAGTTTTCTTT,CASSQETDISEVFF
many,TRBV6-1,.,TRBJ1-4,TGTGCCAGCAGTGAACAAGAGAACGAAAAACTGTTTTTT,CASSEQENEKLFF
.,TRBV6-5,.,TRBJ2-3,TGTGCCAGCGGGCGGACGTGGGCAGATACGCAGTATTTT,CASGRTWADTQYF
.,TRBV28,TRBD1,TRBJ2-7,TGTGCCAGCAGTTTAGGGGACAGGGGTTCCTACGAGCAGTACTTC,CASSLGDRGSYEQYF
few,TRBV3-1,.,TRBJ1-5,TGTGCCAGCAGCCAAGTAGGTAGCAATCAGCCCCAGCATTTT,CASSQVGSNQPQHF
few,TRBV7-9,TRBD2,TRBJ2-7,TGTGCCAGCAGCCTTGAGACTAGCGCATACGAGCAGTACTTC,CASSLETSAYEQYF
.,TRBV28,.,TRBJ2-7,TGTGCCAGCACCTCCCCGGGACAAAACTACGAGCAGTACTTC,CASTSPGQNYEQYF